Below are 15 T cell receptor beta chains sequenced from a single sample in a study of T cell repertoires in cytomegalovirus infection. TCRdb reanalysed the reads using MiXCR and keeps one entry per CDR3 protein. The data contain 350,000 to 400,000 distinct CDR3 sequences, roughly 36% of them singletons. These receptors' antigens are unknown. The source material was cultured PBMCs, sampled from culture after CMV antigen stimulation. These receptor sequences come from a human donor in good health (CMV status not recorded). Some clones in this sample may be carry-over from other donors' samples.

The V and J genes are TRBV24-1 and TRBJ2-5, with 8 bases matching TRBD1. The J segment lost 2 bases and the V segment lost 6 bases, leaving 1 base of the junction unmatched. Germline lookup yields CDR1 KGHDR and CDR2 SFDVKD. The CDR3 is 13 amino acids. The CDR3 sequence: CATSQGAQETQYF. The CDR3 DNA reads as TGTGCCACCAGTCAGGGGGCACAAGAGACCCAGTACTTC.

This clonotype was seen ten or more times. The genes are TRBV7-2 and TRBJ2-3; D gene uncertain. V was trimmed by 1 base and J by 0 bases, leaving 8 bases between them. This CDR3 region has 15 residues. Germline V gene sequence: CDR1 SGHTA, CDR2 FQGNSA. The CDR3 sequence: CASSLGRLSTDTQYF. CDR3 in DNA: TGTGCCAGCAGCTTAGGCAGGCTAAGCACAGATACGCAGTATTTT.

The rearrangement joins TRBV12-3 or TRBV12-4 to TRBJ2-3; the D gene could be TRBD1 or TRBD2 (5 bases each). The length of the CDR3 is 16 residues. The V gene lost 3 bases and the J gene lost 6 bases, with 19 bases spanning the gap. The CDR3 is CASSFTRPKGTDTQYF. The DNA of the CDR3 is TGTGCCAGCAGTTTTACGCGGCCAAAGGGGACGGATACGCAGTATTTT.

The chain recombines TRBV7-8 with TRBJ2-7, with a possible D match to TRBD1 (5 bases). The CDR3 totals 13 residues. The germline V and J ends were trimmed by 3 bases and 3 bases, with 9 bases remaining between them. Germline lookup yields CDR1 SGHVS and CDR2 FQNEAQ. The CDR3 DNA reads TGTGCCAGCAGCTTCCGGACATTCTACGAGCAGTACGTC. Its translation is CASSFRTFYEQYV.

CDR3 bases: TGCGCCAGCAGCGCGGGGACAGCGGGAGGGGCCAACGTCCTGACTTTC. It specifies CASSAGTAGGANVLTF. This chain joins TRBV5-1 and TRBJ2-6; the D gene could be TRBD1 or TRBD2 (7 bases each). Trimming took off 4 bases at V and 4 bases at J, with 15 bases between the two ends. Per germline, CDR1 SGHRS and CDR2 YFSETQ. There are 16 residues in the CDR3.

This clonotype appeared a few times. The chain combines TRBV10-3 with TRBJ2-1, with 13 bases aligning to TRBD2. J was trimmed by 6 bases and V by 0 bases; bases with no gene match: 5. Per the germline V gene, CDR1 is ENHRY and CDR2 is SYGVKD. CDR3 size: 17 residues. CDR3 region: CAISESRTSGSGNEQFF. For the CDR3, the DNA is TGTGCCATCAGTGAGTCGAGGACTAGCGGGAGTGGCAATGAGCAGTTCTTC.

Here the CDR3 DNA reads TGCGCCAGCAGCCAAGGGACTCTCACCGGGGAAAAACTGTTTTTT. Amino acids: CASSQGTLTGEKLFF. The chain carries TRBV4-1 and TRBJ1-4; D ambiguous. The CDR3 is 15 residues long. CDR1 MGHRA and CDR2 YSYEKL come from the germline V gene. Trimming took 1 base from V and 8 from J, leaving 14 bases between them.

The chain joins TRBV24-1 to TRBJ1-5, with D hard to call. The CDR3 covers 12 residues. With 4 bases removed from V and 4 bases from J, the gap between germline ends came to 4 bases. In germline, CDR1 is KGHDR, CDR2 SFDVKD. CDR3 nucleotide sequence: TGTGCCACCAGTGACTCAAATCAGCCCCAGCATTTT. It encodes CATSDSNQPQHF.

At least ten counts were recorded for this clonotype. This chain links TRBV7-2 with TRBJ2-2; D may be TRBD2 (5 bases). This CDR3 has 20 amino acids. With 5 bases removed from V and 0 bases from J, the gap between germline ends came to 25 bases. CDR1 is SGHTA and CDR2 is FQGNSA in the germline V gene. The CDR3 nucleotides read TGTGCCAGCAGCACCCTAAACGACCCCACGCGGGCCTCGAACACCGGGGAGCTGTTTTTT. Translation gives CASSTLNDPTRASNTGELFF.

In its sample, this clonotype was seen a few times. The chain carries TRBV11-2 and TRBJ2-7, with TRBD1 matching 7 bases. This CDR3 contains 18 residues. The germline gives CDR1 SGHAT, CDR2 FQNNGV. The V gene end was trimmed by 5 bases and the J gene end by 0 bases; junction bases not matched to a gene: 16. CDR3 nucleotide sequence: TGTGCCAGCAGCGGGATCTCGACAGGGAAAAAAGGCTCCTACGAGCAGTACGTC. This translates into CASSGISTGKKGSYEQYV.

The genes are TRBV6-1 and TRBJ1-3, with 8 bases lining up with TRBD1. V dropped 5 bases and J dropped 7; count of bases not matched to a gene: 13. The germline gives CDR1 MNHNS, CDR2 SASEGT. The CDR3 length is 16 residues. CDR3 in amino acids: CASSRSGQGRGNTIYF. The DNA for the CDR3 is TGTGCCAGCAGTAGAAGCGGACAGGGCAGAGGGAACACCATATATTTT.

Ten or more counts support this clonotype. This chain links TRBV7-8 with TRBJ2-7; D is possibly TRBD2 (6 bases). CDR1 is SGHVS and CDR2 is FQNEAQ in the germline V gene. V shed 4 bases and J shed 7 bases, with 14 bases lying between them. The CDR3 covers 13 residues. The CDR3 loop is CASSSGTAGEQYF. CDR3 bases: TGTGCCAGCAGCTCCGGGACTGCCGGGGAGCAGTACTTC.

This clonotype has ten or more counts. The chain has TRBV7-8 and TRBJ2-1; the match to TRBD2 covers 8 bases. From germline, CDR1 is SGHVS and CDR2 FQNEAQ. The V gene end was trimmed by 5 bases and the J gene end by 3 bases; junction bases not matched to a gene: 6. CDR3 length equals 15 residues. The CDR3, as DNA: TGTGCCAGCAGCCCGCGACTAGCGCGCTACAATGAGCAGTTCTTC. This translates into CASSPRLARYNEQFF. Filled out from reference TRBV7-8 and TRBJ2-1, the complete variable domain reads GAGVSQSPRYKVAKRGQDVALRCDPISGHVSLFWYQQALGQGPEFLTYFQNEAQLDKSGLPSDRFFAERPEGSVSTLKIQRTQQEDSAVYLCASSPRLARYNEQFFGPGTRLTVL.

The chain carries TRBV20-1 and TRBJ1-5; no clear D. CDR3 size: 13 residues. CDR1 is DFQATT and CDR2 is SNEGSKA in the germline V gene (reference sequence). The V and J ends lost 1 base and 5 bases respectively, with 9 bases between them. The CDR3 sequence: CSARATTYQPQHF. For the CDR3, the DNA is TGCAGTGCTAGAGCGACCACGTATCAGCCCCAGCATTTT.

This clonotype appeared a few times. The chain is built from TRBV6-2 or TRBV6-3 and TRBJ2-7, with TRBD2 identical over 8 bases. This CDR3 has 14 residues. J was trimmed by 5 bases and V by 6 bases; bases with no gene match: 9. CDR1 is MNHEY, CDR2 SVGEGT, per germline. As DNA, the CDR3 is TGTGCCAGCAGACAAGCGGGAGACCAACACGAGCAGTACTTC. It yields the protein CASRQAGDQHEQYF.